One sample yielded the 29 T cell receptor beta chains listed below, sequenced in a study of radiotherapy plus CTLA-4 blockade in lung cancer. Data came from immunoSEQ multiplex PCR; TCRdb stores just in-frame clones and leaves some out. The table records 40,000 to 50,000 clones, more than 65% of them present only once. Here the sequenced sample was peripheral blood, taken from a patient treated with radiotherapy plus ipilimumab. The receptors stem from a human donor with non-small cell lung cancer who had stable disease on radiotherapy plus ipilimumab.

This clone was seen only a few times. The rearrangement uses TRBV9 and TRBJ2-1; 10 bases map to TRBD1. The junction had 4 bases not matched to a gene; V was cut back by 0 bases and J by 7 bases. The CDR3 has 15 residues. In germline, CDR1 is SGDLS, CDR2 YYNGEE. The CDR3 region is CASSVVGTGENEQFF. CDR3 nucleotide sequence: TGTGCCAGCAGCGTAGTCGGGACAGGGGAGAATGAGCAGTTCTTC.

This chain links TRBV5-4 with TRBJ2-1; 7 nucleotides line up with TRBD1. Germline V gives CDR1 SGHNT, CDR2 YYREEE (reference sequence). V was clipped by 5 bases and J by 6 bases; unmatched bases: 14. This CDR3 comprises 16 residues. The chain's CDR3 is CASRKRQGLGGNEQFF. In DNA form, the CDR3 reads TGTGCCAGCAGGAAACGACAGGGCCTAGGGGGCAATGAGCAGTTCTTC.

The J gene is TRBJ2-2, the V gene TRBV7-3; no reliable D call. V lost 3 bases and J 7 bases, leaving 12 bases between the germline ends. CDR1 SGHTA and CDR2 FQGTGA come from the germline V gene. The CDR3 is 14 amino acids. CDR3 sequence: CASSLMRHVGELFF. In DNA, the CDR3 is TGTGCCAGCAGCTTGATGAGGCATGTCGGGGAGCTGTTTTTT. Combining the CDR3 with reference TRBV7-3 and TRBJ2-2 gives the whole variable domain GAGVSQTPSNKVTEKGKYVELRCDPISGHTALYWYRQSLGQGPEFLIYFQGTGAADDSGLPNDRFFAVRPEGSVSTLKIQRTERGDSAVYLCASSLMRHVGELFFGEGSRLTVL.

The chain links TRBV18 to TRBJ1-1; perhaps TRBD1 as D (5 bases). This CDR3 contains 15 residues. The germline V gene has CDR1 KGHSH and CDR2 LQKENI. Trimming took off 3 bases at V and 6 bases at J, with 17 bases between the two ends. CDR3 sequence (DNA): TGTGCCAGCTCACCCTCGGCGGGAAGGGGCGCTGAAGCTTTCTTT. Residues: CASSPSAGRGAEAFF.

The table lists this clone with a few counts. The gene calls are TRBV14 and TRBJ2-7, with D possibly matching TRBD1 (6 bases). V lost 4 bases and J 7 bases, leaving 23 bases between the germline ends. This CDR3 contains 16 residues. In germline, CDR1 is SGHDN, CDR2 FVKESK. CDR3 protein: CASSPTNYRAVEEQYF. The CDR3, as DNA: TGTGCCAGCAGCCCGACCAACTACAGGGCGGTGGAGGAGCAGTACTTC. Complete variable domain (other parts from reference TRBV14 and TRBJ2-7): EAGVTQFPSHSVIEKGQTVTLRCDPISGHDNLYWYRRVMGKEIKFLLHFVKESKQDESGMPNNRFLAERTGGTYSTLKVQPAELEDSGVYFCASSPTNYRAVEEQYFGPGTRLTVT.

The CDR3 DNA follows: TGTGCCAGCAGCTTAGTCCAGGGACAAACTGAAGCTTTCTTT. This sequence encodes CASSLVQGQTEAFF. V is TRBV7-2 and J is TRBJ1-1; D might be TRBD1 (6 bases). V lost 1 base and J 5 bases, leaving 11 bases between the germline ends. This CDR3 has 14 amino acids. Germline V gives CDR1 SGHTA, CDR2 FQGNSA.

The chain carries TRBV6-5 and TRBJ2-2; the match to TRBD1 covers 9 bases. The CDR3 totals 14 residues. The germline gives CDR1 MNHEY, CDR2 SVGAGI. V dropped 2 bases and J dropped 8; count of bases not matched to a gene: 3. The CDR3 spells CASSYGQGWGELFF. CDR3 in DNA: TGTGCCAGCAGTTACGGACAGGGGTGGGGGGAGCTGTTTTTT.

This clone was observed once. The genes are TRBV6-1 and TRBJ1-2, with 8 bases lining up with TRBD1. Germline-derived CDR1 and CDR2 are MNHNS and SASEGT. The length of the CDR3 is 14 residues. The J segment lost 4 bases and the V segment lost 11 bases, leaving 12 bases of the junction unmatched. CDR3 nucleotide sequence: TGTGCCGCGAACCCCGGACAGGGCGGCTATGGCTACACCTTC. As protein: CAANPGQGGYGYTF.

The V gene is TRBV10-3, the J gene TRBJ2-6; D is unresolved. The CDR3 runs 12 residues. Trimming left V 8 bases short and J 0 bases short, with 2 bases between. Germline V gene lookup returns CDR1 ENHRY and CDR2 SYGVKD. Here the CDR3 DNA reads TGTGCCATCCTCTCTGGGGCCAACGTCCTGACTTTC. As protein: CAILSGANVLTF.

The chain joins TRBV11-1 to TRBJ2-3; 10 bases are shared with TRBD2. This CDR3 has 15 amino acids. V was pared by 5 bases and J by 2 bases, with 4 bases of the junction left unmatched. The V gene's germline CDR1 is SGHAT and CDR2 FQDESV (reference sequence). The CDR3 spells CASSLLAGPTDTQYF. The CDR3 DNA reads TGTGCCAGCAGCCTACTAGCGGGGCCCACAGATACGCAGTATTTT.

This clone has more than one count but fewer than ten. This sequence joins TRBV7-9 and TRBJ1-1, with unresolved D. The ends were cut back, 5 bases at V and 1 base at J, with 5 bases in the middle. Germline V gives CDR1 SEHNR, CDR2 FQNEAQ (reference sequence). The CDR3 is made up of 12 amino acids. The CDR3 sequence is CASSIQNTEAFF. The CDR3 DNA reads as TGTGCCAGCAGCATCCAGAACACTGAAGCTTTCTTT.

The genes are TRBV19 and TRBJ1-2; 9 positions agree with TRBD1. With 5 bases clipped from V and 4 bases from J, the junction kept 5 bases outside the gene matches. The germline CDR1 and CDR2 sequences are LNHDA and SQIVND (reference sequence). This CDR3 comprises 14 residues. The CDR3 DNA sequence: TGTGCCAGTAGTGGACAGGGGAATTTCTATGGCTACACCTTC. This sequence encodes CASSGQGNFYGYTF.

This clone occurred a few times. CDR3 region: CASRATLARGQYF. The CDR3 DNA reads TGTGCCAGCAGAGCAACACTAGCGCGAGGGCAGTACTTC. J is TRBJ2-7 and V is TRBV6-5, with 7 bases that match TRBD2. This CDR3 contains 13 residues. The germline CDR1 and CDR2 sequences are MNHEY and SVGAGI. The junction had 11 bases not matched to a gene; V was cut back by 6 bases and J by 9 bases.

This chain uses TRBV7-2 with TRBJ1-1, with TRBD1 as a possible D gene (6 bases). CDR1 and CDR2 from the germline V gene are SGHTA and FQGNSA. This CDR3 contains 13 residues. Trimming removed 3 bases from V and 3 bases from J, with 8 bases in between. DNA for the CDR3: TGTGCCAGCAGCTTTACAGGGTACACTGAAGCTTTCTTT. It encodes CASSFTGYTEAFF.

The chain carries TRBV5-1 and TRBJ2-1, with D unclear. Trimming removed 2 bases at V and 1 base at J, with 10 bases between. CDR1 and CDR2 from the germline V gene are SGHRS and YFSETQ. CDR3 length: 15 residues. The DNA for the CDR3 is TGCGCCAGCAGCTTTTATGAGAAATCCTACAATGAGCAGTTCTTC. Amino acids: CASSFYEKSYNEQFF. Supplemented by reference TRBV5-1 and TRBJ2-1, the full variable domain reads KAGVTQTPRYLIKTRGQQVTLSCSPISGHRSVSWYQQTPGQGLQFLFEYFSETQRNKGNFPGRFSGRQFSNSRSEMNVSTLELGDSALYLCASSFYEKSYNEQFFGPGTRLTVL.

This clone has just one count. The rearrangement joins TRBV30 to TRBJ2-3; D is uncertain. The germline gives CDR1 GTSNPN, CDR2 SVGIG (reference sequence). Between the trimmed V and J ends, which lost 4 bases and 4 bases, there was a span of 12 bases. This CDR3 has 13 amino acids. CDR3 coding DNA: TGTGCCTGGAACCAACTTTTGGCAGATACGCAGTATTTT. Amino acids: CAWNQLLADTQYF.

The chain is built from TRBV27 and TRBJ2-7; 7 nucleotides match TRBD1. The CDR3 sequence is 13 residues long. V gave up 2 bases and J gave up 3 bases; unmatched junction bases: 1. Germline V gene lookup returns CDR1 MNHEY and CDR2 SMNVEV (reference sequence). This CDR3 is CASSLGTVYEQYF. The CDR3 nucleotides read TGTGCCAGCAGTTTAGGGACAGTCTACGAGCAGTACTTC.

The V gene is TRBV2, the J gene TRBJ2-1; TRBD1 is a possible D gene (6 bases). V was clipped by 8 bases and J by 8 bases, with 13 bases between them. Per the germline V gene, CDR1 is SNHLY and CDR2 is FYNNEI. The CDR3 covers 12 residues. CDR3 residues: CASEQGSDEQFF. DNA of the CDR3: TGTGCCAGCGAACAGGGTTCGGATGAGCAGTTCTTC.

The V gene is TRBV10-1, the J gene TRBJ1-1, with 8 bases that match TRBD1. Germline-derived CDR1 and CDR2 are WNHNN and SYGVQD (reference sequence). The CDR3 loop spans 15 amino acids. J lost 5 bases, V lost 9 bases, and 14 bases had no gene match. This CDR3 is CARPKVGQVSTEAFF. CDR3 sequence (DNA): TGCGCCAGACCCAAGGTGGGACAGGTAAGTACTGAAGCTTTCTTT.

There are a few counts of this clone. The V gene is TRBV11-3, the J gene TRBJ1-1; D gene ambiguous. The CDR3 covers 12 residues. V lost 2 bases, J lost 5 bases, and 6 bases lay in between. Germline lookup yields CDR1 SGHNT and CDR2 YENEEA. This CDR3 reads CASSLRSTEAFF. The CDR3, as DNA: TGTGCCAGCAGCTTACGTTCTACTGAAGCTTTCTTT.

This sequence joins TRBV5-6 and TRBJ1-2; a possible D gene is TRBD1 (6 bases). Germline lookup yields CDR1 SGHDT and CDR2 YYEEEE. V gave up 3 bases and J gave up 1 base, with 13 bases separating them. The CDR3 contains 15 residues. CDR3: CASSWTASYNYGYTF. Here the CDR3 DNA reads TGTGCCAGCAGCTGGACAGCTTCCTATAACTATGGCTACACCTTC.

This clone was detected only once. The V call is TRBV4-3, the J call TRBJ2-3; possibly TRBD1 for D (6 bases). This CDR3 spans 14 amino acids. Germline CDR1 and CDR2: LGHNA and YSLEER. The germline V and J ends were trimmed by 0 bases and 5 bases, with 9 bases remaining between them. CDR3 nucleotides: TGCGCCAGCAGCCAAGATGGCAGGGGAGATACGCAGTATTTT. Translating it yields CASSQDGRGDTQYF.

The chain has TRBV5-1 and TRBJ2-5, with TRBD1 matching over 10 bases. The CDR3 runs 15 residues. CDR1 is SGHRS and CDR2 is YFSETQ in the germline V gene. J lost 5 bases, V lost 6 bases, and 10 bases had no gene match. The CDR3 DNA follows: TGCGCCAGCAAGGCCCTAGGGGACAGGGGTGAGACCCAGTACTTC. It codes for CASKALGDRGETQYF.

The chain joins TRBV6-5 to TRBJ1-2, with D possibly matching TRBD1 (5 bases). Germline lookup yields CDR1 MNHEY and CDR2 SVGAGI. This CDR3 has 13 residues. Trimming shortened V by 6 bases and J by 8 bases, and 16 bases separated the two germline ends. The CDR3 here is CASSRDSREGYTF. CDR3 DNA: TGTGCCAGCAGCCGGGACTCCCGGGAAGGCTACACCTTC.

CDR3 protein: CASSRGGPGPDTQYF. The CDR3 DNA reads TGTGCCAGCAGCCGCGGGGGGCCGGGCCCAGATACGCAGTATTTT. This rearrangement joins TRBV7-2 to TRBJ2-3; 8 bases agree with TRBD2. Unmatched junction bases numbered 8, after V lost 5 bases and J lost 4 bases. The CDR3 loop spans 15 amino acids. The germline V gene has CDR1 SGHTA and CDR2 FQGNSA.

V and J are TRBV6-5 and TRBJ1-1; the D gene is possibly TRBD1 (6 bases). Trimming pared 6 bases from V and 0 bases from J, leaving 11 bases between. The germline gives CDR1 MNHEY, CDR2 SVGAGI. The CDR3 runs 14 residues. The CDR3 loop reads CASRAGQMNTEAFF. The CDR3 nucleotides are TGTGCCAGCAGAGCCGGACAGATGAACACTGAAGCTTTCTTT.

This clone was counted once. The chain joins TRBV5-6 to TRBJ1-6; D possibly corresponds to TRBD1 (6 bases). Trimming removed 2 bases from V and 6 bases from J, with 15 bases in between. The CDR3 is made up of 16 amino acids. CDR1 SGHDT and CDR2 YYEEEE come from the germline V gene. This CDR3 is CASSFNRADPNSPLHF. As DNA, the CDR3 is TGTGCCAGCAGCTTTAACAGGGCGGATCCTAATTCACCCCTCCACTTT.

The gene calls are TRBV6-6 and TRBJ1-2; D is ambiguous. In germline, CDR1 is MNHNY, CDR2 SVGAGI (reference sequence). The CDR3 has 12 residues. V was clipped by 6 bases and J by 7 bases, with 12 bases between them. CDR3 protein: CASRADTSGYTF. For the CDR3, the DNA is TGTGCCAGCAGAGCCGACACAAGTGGCTACACCTTC.

The V and J genes are TRBV7-2 and TRBJ2-1; 7 bases are a match to TRBD2. CDR3 length: 16 amino acids. Unmatched junction bases numbered 13, after V lost 6 bases and J lost 5 bases. Germline loops: CDR1 SGHTA, CDR2 FQGNSA. The CDR3 nucleotides read TGTGCCAGCAGGGACGGGGGAGGGACGGCAAACAATGAGCAGTTCTTC. It encodes CASRDGGGTANNEQFF.